Presented here are 27 T cell receptor beta chains from one specimen sequenced in a study of radiation and T cells in renal cell carcinoma. Time point in this sample: baseline pretreatment blood. The treatment was: 15 Gy SBRT to primary tumor, nephrectomy 4 weeks later. Generated by immunoSEQ multiplex PCR, the TCRdb table keeps only in-frame clones and is missing some. The data show about 150,000 clones, about 88% seen once. This material consisted of blood, taken from a patient whose treatment included radiotherapy and nephrectomy. Every receptor here comes from a woman in her seventies with renal cell carcinoma.

With regard to this clone: The junction and the germline gene differ at one end; a read error may be behind it. The chain employs TRBV7-2 and TRBJ1-5; no firm D call. The V gene's germline CDR1 is SGHTA and CDR2 FQGNSA. This CDR3 spans 13 amino acids. Written as DNA, the CDR3 is TGTGCCAGCAGTTTAGGACGATATCAGCCCCAGCATTTT. Translation: CASSLGRYQPQHF.

This chain links TRBV27 with TRBJ1-6, with D possibly matching TRBD1 (5 bases). The V and J ends lost 2 bases and 10 bases respectively, with 21 bases between them. The CDR3 has 17 residues. Per the germline V gene, CDR1 is MNHEY and CDR2 is SMNVEV (reference sequence). Written as DNA, the CDR3 is TGTGCCAGCAGTTTAAAAGTCGAGACAGTTTATGGGTCACCCCTCCACTTT. It is translated as CASSLKVETVYGSPLHF.

This rearrangement joins TRBV4-3 to TRBJ1-1, with D maybe TRBD1 (6 bases). This CDR3 is 14 amino acids long. Trimming took 6 bases from V and 1 from J, leaving 12 bases between them. Germline CDR1 is LGHNA and CDR2 is YSLEER. CDR3 DNA: TGCGCCAGCAGTCCGGGACACGCGAACACTGAAGCTTTCTTT. The encoded protein is CASSPGHANTEAFF.

CDR3 residues: CASSANALARYGYTF. The CDR3 DNA reads as TGTGCCAGCAGCGCCAACGCTCTGGCTCGCTATGGCTACACCTTC. The chain uses TRBV9 and TRBJ1-2; no definite D call. The length of the CDR3 is 15 residues. V lost 3 bases, J lost 4 bases, and 16 bases lay in between. Germline V lookup: CDR1 SGDLS, CDR2 YYNGEE.

The V call is TRBV2, the J call TRBJ2-3; perhaps TRBD2 as D (5 bases). The germline V gene has CDR1 SNHLY and CDR2 FYNNEI. V was shortened by 6 bases and J by 3 bases, with 19 bases between the two germline ends. The CDR3 is 16 amino acids. Written as DNA, the CDR3 is TGTGCCAGCAGGCCCCATTTTACTACGGGAACAGATACGCAGTATTTT. Protein product: CASRPHFTTGTDTQYF.

The genes are TRBV7-8 and TRBJ2-7; D is perhaps TRBD2 (5 bases). V was trimmed by 5 bases and J by 4 bases, leaving 15 bases between them. In germline, CDR1 is SGHVS, CDR2 FQNEAQ. The CDR3 runs 14 residues. CDR3 in amino acids: CASSLREGTYEQYF. In DNA, the CDR3 is TGTGCCAGCAGCCTCCGAGAGGGTACGTACGAGCAGTACTTC.

The chain employs TRBV6-1 and TRBJ2-1; the D is unclear. Germline lookup yields CDR1 MNHNS and CDR2 SASEGT. V lost 4 bases, J lost 8 bases, and 6 bases lay in between. The CDR3 is made up of 11 amino acids. The CDR3, as DNA: TGTGCCAGCAGTGTATTAGATGAGCAGTTCTTC. Its protein is CASSVLDEQFF.

V usage is TRBV5-1 and J usage is TRBJ1-5, with unresolved D. The CDR3 totals 16 residues. Germline-derived CDR1 and CDR2 are SGHRS and YFSETQ. Trimming removed 0 bases at V and 0 bases at J, with 10 bases between. The CDR3 nucleotides read TGCGCCAGCAGCTTGGGTCCGACACTTAGCAATCAGCCCCAGCATTTT. Protein sequence: CASSLGPTLSNQPQHF.

The chain has TRBV28 and TRBJ2-2; D remains unclear. The CDR3 consists of 12 residues. Looked up from germline, CDR1 is MDHEN and CDR2 is SYDVKM. The germline V and J ends were trimmed by 8 bases and 4 bases, with 8 bases remaining between them. CDR3 sequence: CASRETTGELFF. The CDR3 DNA follows: TGTGCCAGCCGAGAGACCACCGGGGAGCTGTTTTTT.

The chain links TRBV2 to TRBJ2-7, with TRBD1 matching over 7 bases. The CDR3 covers 11 residues. Germline V CDR1 and CDR2: SNHLY, FYNNEI. Here the CDR3 DNA reads TGTGCGACAGGGAACTCCTACGAGCAGTACTTC. It yields the protein CATGNSYEQYF. Full variable domain (missing parts from reference TRBV2 and TRBJ2-7): EPEVTQTPSHQVTQMGQEVILRCVPISNHLYFYWYRQILGQKVEFLVSFYNNEISEKSEIFDDQFSVERPDGSNFTLKIRSTKLEDSAMYFCATGNSYEQYFGPGTRLTVT.

This clone came up once. V and J are TRBV28 and TRBJ2-7; D is unresolved. Germline V lookup: CDR1 MDHEN, CDR2 SYDVKM. Trimming took 6 bases from V and 0 from J, leaving 9 bases between them. The CDR3 runs to 13 residues. CDR3 sequence reads: CASSRLSSYEQYF. The CDR3 bases are TGTGCCAGCAGCCGCCTGTCCTCCTACGAGCAGTACTTC.

The chain links TRBV30 to TRBJ1-2; no definite D call. V gave up 0 bases and J gave up 7 bases, with 9 bases separating them. CDR3 length equals 12 residues. CDR1 GTSNPN and CDR2 SVGIG come from the germline V gene (reference sequence). In DNA form, the CDR3 reads TGTGCCTGGAGTGTAATCGACGCTGGCTACACCTTC. Protein sequence: CAWSVIDAGYTF.

The chain employs TRBV7-2 and TRBJ1-1; possibly TRBD1 for D (6 bases). Trimming left V 3 bases short and J 1 base short, with 9 bases between. The CDR3 is 14 residues long. CDR1 SGHTA and CDR2 FQGNSA come from the germline V gene. The CDR3 nucleotides read TGTGCCAGCAGCTTTGGGGGGCCGAACACTGAAGCTTTCTTT. It translates to CASSFGGPNTEAFF.

Comment on this clone: The same CDR3 arises from other DNA sequences in this sample as well. The chain employs TRBV28 and TRBJ1-2; 9 bases match TRBD1. The CDR3 consists of 15 residues. The V gene end was trimmed by 6 bases and the J gene end by 0 bases; junction bases not matched to a gene: 5. The germline gives CDR1 MDHEN, CDR2 SYDVKM. DNA for the CDR3: TGTGCCAGCAGCTCGGACAGGGGAGCTAACTATGGCTACACCTTC. Its translation: CASSSDRGANYGYTF.

As concerns this clone: The same CDR3 is also encoded by other DNA sequences in this sample. V and J are TRBV19 and TRBJ1-5; D is perhaps TRBD1 (5 bases). The CDR3 is 15 residues long. Per the germline V gene, CDR1 is LNHDA and CDR2 is SQIVND (reference sequence). The germline V and J ends were trimmed by 2 bases and 1 base, with 9 bases remaining between them. CDR3 bases: TGTGCCAGTAGTATACAAGGGACGAGCAATCAGCCCCAGCATTTT. Encoded protein: CASSIQGTSNQPQHF.

The V call is TRBV5-6, the J call TRBJ2-2; 8 positions match TRBD2. This CDR3 contains 16 residues. Germline loops: CDR1 SGHDT, CDR2 YYEEEE. Unmatched junction bases numbered 4, after V lost 3 bases and J lost 0 bases. The CDR3 here is CASSSAGAANTGELFF. In DNA, the CDR3 is TGTGCCAGCAGCTCAGCGGGGGCGGCGAACACCGGGGAGCTGTTTTTT.

V gene TRBV6-6 combines with J gene TRBJ2-3; 7 nucleotides match TRBD2. Trimming removed 6 bases from V and 5 bases from J; junction bases left unmatched: 14. There are 16 residues in the CDR3. Germline values: CDR1 MNHNY, CDR2 SVGAGI (reference sequence). CDR3 residues: CASRPGGGGTGDTQYF. CDR3 DNA: TGTGCCAGCAGACCTGGCGGGGGTGGTACAGGAGATACGCAGTATTTT.

The chain recombines TRBV9 with TRBJ1-5; a possible D gene is TRBD1 (5 bases). Germline CDR1 and CDR2: SGDLS and YYNGEE. This CDR3 region has 15 residues. V lost 0 bases and J lost 0, with 7 bases in between. The CDR3 DNA follows: TGTGCCAGCAGCGTAGAGGGGAATAGCAATCAGCCCCAGCATTTT. It specifies CASSVEGNSNQPQHF.

This chain joins TRBV4-1 and TRBJ2-7; D gene unclear. Germline V gene lookup returns CDR1 MGHRA and CDR2 YSYEKL. Trimming pared 1 base from V and 0 bases from J, leaving 13 bases between. This CDR3 contains 16 residues. The CDR3, as DNA: TGCGCCAGCAGCCAAGGAAGTGCCGGCTTCTCCTACGAGCAGTACTTC. It specifies CASSQGSAGFSYEQYF.

The chain couples TRBV29-1 to TRBJ2-7, with D unclear. Between the trimmed V and J ends, which lost 5 bases and 6 bases, there was a span of 8 bases. The CDR3 has 10 amino acids. Germline V gene sequence: CDR1 SQVTM, CDR2 ANQGSEA. The CDR3 region has the DNA TGCAGCGTTCTTATCGGCGAGCAGTACTTC. This codes for CSVLIGEQYF.

The V and J genes are TRBV19 and TRBJ1-2; tentative D call: TRBD1 (5 bases). V dropped 6 bases and J dropped 6 bases, with 23 bases sitting between them. Germline V gene sequence: CDR1 LNHDA, CDR2 SQIVND (reference sequence). The CDR3 is 16 amino acids. The DNA for the CDR3 is TGTGCCAGTAGCAAAAACAACGCGGGGGGGAACAATGGCTACACCTTC. Protein sequence: CASSKNNAGGNNGYTF.

The chain combines TRBV7-2 with TRBJ2-7; D remains unclear. The V end was cut by 5 bases, the J end by 4 bases, with 9 bases between. The CDR3 is made up of 12 amino acids. The germline gives CDR1 SGHTA, CDR2 FQGNSA. In DNA, the CDR3 is TGTGCCAGCAGCCTCAGGAATTACGAGCAGTACTTC. Its translation: CASSLRNYEQYF.

The chain employs TRBV11-3 and TRBJ2-6, with D unclear. V lost 1 base, J lost 0 bases, and 4 bases lay in between. This CDR3 is 15 amino acids long. Germline loops: CDR1 SGHNT, CDR2 YENEEA. The CDR3 DNA reads TGTGCCAGCAGCTTAGGGGACTCTGGGGCCAACGTCCTGACTTTC. It encodes CASSLGDSGANVLTF.

The genes are TRBV5-1 and TRBJ2-5, with a tentative D call TRBD2 (6 bases). V was trimmed by 2 bases and J by 3 bases, leaving 8 bases between them. Germline V gene data show CDR1 as SGHRS and CDR2 as YFSETQ. The CDR3 contains 13 residues. The CDR3 coding sequence is TGCGCCAGCAGCTTATGGGGGGAAGAGACCCAGTACTTC. It specifies CASSLWGEETQYF.

The chain has TRBV6-5 and TRBJ1-1; no firm D call. V lost 0 bases to trimming and J lost 5 bases, with 13 bases between them. CDR1 and CDR2 from the germline V gene are MNHEY and SVGAGI. CDR3 size: 15 residues. Here the CDR3 reads CASSYSAGSGTEAFF. The CDR3 DNA reads TGTGCCAGCAGTTACTCCGCGGGGAGCGGGACTGAAGCTTTCTTT.

The chain carries TRBV25-1 and TRBJ1-3; TRBD1 is a possible D gene (6 bases). There are 16 residues in the CDR3. Germline CDR1 reads MGHDK; CDR2 reads SYGVNS. V gave up 4 bases and J gave up 4 bases, with 17 bases separating them. The CDR3 is CASSAPGWGAGNTIYF. In DNA, the CDR3 is TGTGCCAGCAGTGCCCCAGGGTGGGGGGCCGGAAACACCATATATTTT.

The CDR3 here is CASSPRGGNTEAFF. CDR3 sequence (DNA): TGTGCCAGCAGCCCCCGCGGGGGGAACACTGAAGCTTTCTTT. The genes are TRBV7-2 and TRBJ1-1, with a possible D match to TRBD1 (5 bases). V shed 5 bases and J shed 1 base, with 11 bases lying between them. Germline-derived CDR1 and CDR2 are SGHTA and FQGNSA. The CDR3 runs 14 residues.